Listed below are T cell receptor beta chains from one sample, sequenced in a study of response to subunit inactivated influenza vaccine. MiXCR was run by TCRdb on the RT-PCR reads, yielding one entry per CDR3 protein. The profile shows hundreds of thousands of distinct CDR3 sequences, approximately 15% of them singletons. This sample comprised CD4+ T cells sorted from PBMCs, obtained around 25 months after vaccination. These receptors all stem from a man between 50 and 69 years old who received an inactivated influenza vaccine. The CDR3 runs from the conserved cysteine through the conserved F or W. A D gene is named only where the DNA matches it firmly. Part of the rows lack a size; the others show once, few, many or a class for expanded clones.

j_call: TRBJ2-1; clone_size: .; v_call: TRBV24-1; d_call: .; cdr3_aa: CATSDKSGFSYNEQFF; cdr3_nt: TGTGCCACCAGTGATAAATCAGGGTTCTCCTACAATGAGCAGTTCTTC
j_call: TRBJ2-5; clone_size: .; v_call: TRBV5-1; d_call: TRBD2; cdr3_aa: CASSLEASGRLETQYF; cdr3_nt: TGCGCCAGCAGCTTGGAGGCTAGCGGGCGTTTGGAGACCCAGTACTTC
j_call: TRBJ2-1; clone_size: .; v_call: TRBV20-1; d_call: .; cdr3_aa: CSAQKWTNGSGDEQFF; cdr3_nt: TGCAGTGCTCAAAAGTGGACTAACGGGAGTGGGGATGAGCAGTTCTTC
j_call: TRBJ2-1; clone_size: many; v_call: TRBV7-9; d_call: TRBD2; cdr3_aa: CASSLEAGGYNEQFF; cdr3_nt: TGTGCCAGCAGCTTAGAAGCGGGAGGTTACAATGAGCAGTTCTTC
j_call: TRBJ2-7; clone_size: .; v_call: TRBV20-1; d_call: TRBD2; cdr3_aa: CSALLGGDEQYF; cdr3_nt: TGCAGTGCCTTACTCGGGGGGGACGAGCAGTACTTC
j_call: TRBJ1-5; clone_size: .; v_call: TRBV20-1; d_call: .; cdr3_aa: CSATLLGRGNQPQHF; cdr3_nt: TGCAGTGCTACCCTCCTCGGGAGAGGCAATCAGCCCCAGCATTTT
j_call: TRBJ2-1; clone_size: few; v_call: TRBV6-2/TRBV6-3; d_call: TRBD2; cdr3_aa: CASSPGLPDNEQFF; cdr3_nt: TGTGCCAGCAGTCCGGGACTACCCGACAATGAGCAGTTCTTC
j_call: TRBJ1-6; clone_size: few; v_call: TRBV3-1; d_call: .; cdr3_aa: CASSQGVLAYNSPLHF; cdr3_nt: TGTGCCAGCAGCCAAGGGGTTTTAGCCTATAATTCACCCCTCCACTTT
j_call: TRBJ2-3; clone_size: few; v_call: TRBV12-3/TRBV12-4; d_call: .; cdr3_aa: CASMQQILRDTQYF; cdr3_nt: TGTGCCAGCATGCAGCAAATCTTAAGAGATACGCAGTATTTT
j_call: TRBJ2-3; clone_size: few; v_call: TRBV10-3; d_call: .; cdr3_aa: CAIREGHPTDTQYF; cdr3_nt: TGTGCCATCAGAGAGGGTCACCCCACAGATACGCAGTATTTT
j_call: TRBJ1-5; clone_size: few; v_call: TRBV6-5; d_call: TRBD1; cdr3_aa: CASSYSGQQYSNQPQHF; cdr3_nt: TGTGCCAGCAGTTACTCGGGACAGCAATATAGCAATCAGCCCCAGCATTTT
j_call: TRBJ2-1; clone_size: .; v_call: TRBV18; d_call: .; cdr3_aa: CASSPAREYDEQFF; cdr3_nt: TGTGCCAGCTCCCCCGCCAGGGAGTACGATGAGCAGTTCTTC
j_call: TRBJ2-2; clone_size: once; v_call: TRBV12-3/TRBV12-4; d_call: .; cdr3_aa: CASSLEGGGFGELFF; cdr3_nt: TGTGCCAGCAGTTTAGAAGGGGGGGGCTTCGGGGAGCTGTTTTTT
j_call: TRBJ2-1; clone_size: .; v_call: TRBV11-3; d_call: .; cdr3_aa: CASSLYWGVSNEQFF; cdr3_nt: TGTGCCAGCAGCTTATATTGGGGGGTCTCAAATGAGCAGTTCTTC
j_call: TRBJ2-1; clone_size: many; v_call: TRBV10-3; d_call: .; cdr3_aa: CAISESEGYGFF; cdr3_nt: TGTGCCATCAGTGAGTCTGAGGGGTACGGGTTCTTC
j_call: TRBJ1-1; clone_size: .; v_call: TRBV5-6; d_call: .; cdr3_aa: CASSLETNTEAFF; cdr3_nt: TGTGCCAGCAGCTTGGAGACGAACACTGAAGCTTTCTTT
j_call: TRBJ2-1; clone_size: .; v_call: TRBV11-2; d_call: .; cdr3_aa: CASSLGLRGPLLSNEQFF; cdr3_nt: TGTGCCAGCAGCTTAGGGTTGCGGGGGCCCTTGTTATCCAATGAGCAGTTCTTC
j_call: TRBJ2-1; clone_size: .; v_call: TRBV5-6; d_call: .; cdr3_aa: CASSLVSHNEQFF; cdr3_nt: TGTGCCAGCAGCTTGGTCAGCCACAATGAGCAGTTCTTC
j_call: TRBJ2-7; clone_size: .; v_call: TRBV5-1; d_call: TRBD1; cdr3_aa: CASSWDRGSEQYF; cdr3_nt: TGCGCCAGCAGCTGGGACAGGGGAAGCGAGCAGTACTTC
j_call: TRBJ2-7; clone_size: few; v_call: TRBV5-1; d_call: TRBD2; cdr3_aa: CASSQGLAGGMSYEQYF; cdr3_nt: TGCGCCAGCAGCCAGGGACTAGCGGGAGGCATGTCCTACGAGCAGTACTTC
j_call: TRBJ1-1; clone_size: .; v_call: TRBV7-2; d_call: .; cdr3_aa: CASSWDGGGTEAFF; cdr3_nt: TGTGCCAGCAGCTGGGACGGGGGAGGAACTGAAGCTTTCTTT
j_call: TRBJ2-7; clone_size: .; v_call: TRBV13; d_call: TRBD2; cdr3_aa: CASSFLGRAQQYF; cdr3_nt: TGTGCCAGCAGCTTCCTGGGGAGGGCGCAGCAGTACTTC
j_call: TRBJ1-2; clone_size: few; v_call: TRBV7-9; d_call: .; cdr3_aa: CASSPMGDYGYTF; cdr3_nt: TGTGCCAGCAGCCCCATGGGGGACTATGGCTACACCTTC
j_call: TRBJ2-3; clone_size: few; v_call: TRBV20-1; d_call: .; cdr3_aa: CSARGSSAHGTDTQYF; cdr3_nt: TGCAGTGCTAGAGGCTCCTCCGCGCATGGCACAGATACGCAGTATTTT
j_call: TRBJ1-5; clone_size: few; v_call: TRBV6-1; d_call: .; cdr3_aa: CASSGRHGNQPQHF; cdr3_nt: TGTGCCAGCAGTGGTAGGCATGGCAATCAGCCCCAGCATTTT
j_call: TRBJ2-7; clone_size: few; v_call: TRBV5-1; d_call: TRBD2; cdr3_aa: CASSLTLGLAGSYEQYF; cdr3_nt: TGCGCCAGCAGCCTTACCCTGGGACTAGCGGGCTCCTACGAGCAGTACTTC
j_call: TRBJ1-1; clone_size: .; v_call: TRBV9; d_call: .; cdr3_aa: CASSVVGVGVGNAEAFF; cdr3_nt: TGTGCCAGCAGCGTAGTTGGGGTCGGGGTCGGGAACGCTGAAGCTTTCTTT
j_call: TRBJ2-5; clone_size: few; v_call: TRBV28; d_call: TRBD1; cdr3_aa: CASSSSGWDRVGQETQYF; cdr3_nt: TGTGCCAGCAGTTCCTCCGGTTGGGACAGGGTGGGGCAAGAGACCCAGTACTTC
j_call: TRBJ2-1; clone_size: .; v_call: TRBV5-6; d_call: TRBD1; cdr3_aa: CASSLDTGAGYNEQFF; cdr3_nt: TGTGCCAGCAGCTTGGATACAGGGGCAGGGTACAATGAGCAGTTCTTC
j_call: TRBJ1-1; clone_size: few; v_call: TRBV2; d_call: .; cdr3_aa: CASSLDGRGTEAFF; cdr3_nt: TGTGCCAGCAGTCTAGACGGGCGTGGCACTGAAGCTTTCTTT
j_call: TRBJ2-1; clone_size: .; v_call: TRBV5-1; d_call: TRBD2; cdr3_aa: CASSPSTSGPNNEQFF; cdr3_nt: TGCGCCAGCAGCCCCTCGACTAGCGGGCCCAACAATGAGCAGTTCTTC
j_call: TRBJ2-7; clone_size: few; v_call: TRBV10-3; d_call: TRBD2; cdr3_aa: CAISESLAGGYEQYF; cdr3_nt: TGTGCCATCAGTGAGTCCCTAGCGGGAGGGTACGAGCAGTACTTC
j_call: TRBJ2-4; clone_size: .; v_call: TRBV29-1; d_call: .; cdr3_aa: CSVSGEDKNIQYF; cdr3_nt: TGCAGCGTTTCCGGGGAAGACAAAAACATTCAGTACTTC
j_call: TRBJ1-2; clone_size: few; v_call: TRBV20-1; d_call: TRBD1; cdr3_aa: CSATETGGNYGYTF; cdr3_nt: TGCAGTGCTACCGAGACAGGGGGAAACTATGGCTACACCTTC
j_call: TRBJ2-3; clone_size: many; v_call: TRBV24-1; d_call: TRBD1; cdr3_aa: CATSAPVAGGDDTQYF; cdr3_nt: TGTGCCACCAGTGCCCCTGTAGCAGGGGGCGATGATACGCAGTATTTT
j_call: TRBJ2-3; clone_size: .; v_call: TRBV29-1; d_call: TRBD2; cdr3_aa: CSVRGAGGGTDTQYF; cdr3_nt: TGCAGCGTTCGGGGAGCGGGAGGGGGCACAGATACGCAGTATTTT
j_call: TRBJ1-1; clone_size: .; v_call: TRBV29-1; d_call: .; cdr3_aa: CSVEDPRFREAFF; cdr3_nt: TGCAGCGTTGAAGATCCGAGGTTCCGTGAAGCTTTCTTT
j_call: TRBJ2-1; clone_size: .; v_call: TRBV20-1; d_call: TRBD2; cdr3_aa: CSANLRGNTYNEQFF; cdr3_nt: TGCAGTGCTAATCTGCGGGGGAATACATACAATGAGCAGTTCTTC
j_call: TRBJ2-1; clone_size: few; v_call: TRBV12-1; d_call: .; cdr3_aa: CASSSPKGPGQILPGAIYNEQFF; cdr3_nt: TGTGCCAGCAGCTCCCCGAAGGGCCCGGGACAGATCCTCCCCGGGGCAATTTACAATGAGCAGTTCTTC
j_call: TRBJ1-3; clone_size: few; v_call: TRBV4-3; d_call: .; cdr3_aa: CASSAGTRNSGNTIYF; cdr3_nt: TGCGCCAGCAGCGCCGGGACAAGGAACTCTGGAAACACCATATATTTT
j_call: TRBJ2-3; clone_size: many; v_call: TRBV7-2; d_call: .; cdr3_aa: CASSLARDTQYF; cdr3_nt: TGTGCCAGCAGCTTAGCTAGGGATACGCAGTATTTT
j_call: TRBJ1-3; clone_size: few; v_call: TRBV6-1; d_call: .; cdr3_aa: CASSPGSPGSGNTIYF; cdr3_nt: TGTGCCAGCAGCCCAGGGAGCCCTGGGTCTGGAAACACCATATATTTT
j_call: TRBJ1-5; clone_size: many; v_call: TRBV28; d_call: .; cdr3_aa: CASRPAGNQPQHF; cdr3_nt: TGTGCCAGCAGACCGGCCGGCAATCAGCCCCAGCATTTT
j_call: TRBJ2-5; clone_size: once; v_call: TRBV12-3/TRBV12-4; d_call: .; cdr3_aa: CASSPPSSGETQYF; cdr3_nt: TGTGCCAGCAGTCCGCCTAGCTCTGGAGAGACCCAGTACTTC
j_call: TRBJ1-4; clone_size: .; v_call: TRBV30; d_call: .; cdr3_aa: CAWSENRGEKLFF; cdr3_nt: TGTGCCTGGAGCGAGAATCGGGGTGAAAAACTGTTTTTT
j_call: TRBJ2-1; clone_size: few; v_call: TRBV11-2; d_call: .; cdr3_aa: CASSPRAASGYFSYNEQFF; cdr3_nt: TGTGCCAGCAGCCCAAGAGCAGCAAGCGGCTACTTCTCCTACAATGAGCAGTTCTTC
j_call: TRBJ2-2; clone_size: few; v_call: TRBV27; d_call: TRBD2; cdr3_aa: CASSLFGGASTGELFF; cdr3_nt: TGTGCCAGCAGTTTATTCGGGGGGGCTTCAACCGGGGAGCTGTTTTTT
j_call: TRBJ2-5; clone_size: .; v_call: TRBV29-1; d_call: TRBD1; cdr3_aa: CSATRTGLETQYF; cdr3_nt: TGCAGCGCTACCAGGACAGGGCTAGAGACCCAGTACTTC
j_call: TRBJ2-1; clone_size: .; v_call: TRBV27; d_call: .; cdr3_aa: CASSSTFQYNEQFF; cdr3_nt: TGTGCCAGCAGTTCCACCTTCCAATACAATGAGCAGTTCTTC
j_call: TRBJ1-1; clone_size: few; v_call: TRBV29-1; d_call: .; cdr3_aa: CSVEKGTRTEAFF; cdr3_nt: TGCAGCGTTGAAAAGGGTACCAGGACTGAAGCTTTCTTT
j_call: TRBJ2-7; clone_size: .; v_call: TRBV20-1; d_call: TRBD1; cdr3_aa: CSAIQGADEQYF; cdr3_nt: TGCAGTGCTATCCAGGGGGCGGACGAGCAGTACTTC
j_call: TRBJ1-5; clone_size: many; v_call: TRBV20-1; d_call: .; cdr3_aa: CSARPGGQPQHF; cdr3_nt: TGCAGTGCCAGGCCGGGCGGTCAGCCCCAGCATTTT
j_call: TRBJ2-7; clone_size: .; v_call: TRBV5-1; d_call: TRBD1; cdr3_aa: CASSSLPGTGHYEQYF; cdr3_nt: TGCGCCAGCAGCAGTCTCCCCGGGACAGGGCATTACGAGCAGTACTTC
j_call: TRBJ2-3; clone_size: many; v_call: TRBV20-1; d_call: TRBD1; cdr3_aa: CSARAGTVADTQYF; cdr3_nt: TGCAGTGCTAGAGCCGGGACAGTTGCAGATACGCAGTATTTT